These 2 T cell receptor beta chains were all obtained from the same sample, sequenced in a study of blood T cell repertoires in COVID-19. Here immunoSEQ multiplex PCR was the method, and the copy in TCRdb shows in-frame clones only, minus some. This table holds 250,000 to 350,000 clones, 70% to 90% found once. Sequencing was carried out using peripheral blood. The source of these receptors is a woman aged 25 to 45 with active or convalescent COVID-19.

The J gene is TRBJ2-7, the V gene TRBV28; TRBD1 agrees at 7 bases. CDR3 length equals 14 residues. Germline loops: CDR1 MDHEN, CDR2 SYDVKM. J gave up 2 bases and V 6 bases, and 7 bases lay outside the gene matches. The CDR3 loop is CASSARDRTYEQYF. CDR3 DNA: TGTGCCAGCAGCGCCCGGGACAGAACCTACGAGCAGTACTTC. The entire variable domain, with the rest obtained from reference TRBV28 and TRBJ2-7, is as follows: DVKVTQSSRYLVKRTGEKVFLECVQDMDHENMFWYRQDPGLGLRLIYFSYDVKMKEKGDIPEGYSVSREKKERFSLILESASTNQTSMYLCASSARDRTYEQYFGPGTRLTVT.

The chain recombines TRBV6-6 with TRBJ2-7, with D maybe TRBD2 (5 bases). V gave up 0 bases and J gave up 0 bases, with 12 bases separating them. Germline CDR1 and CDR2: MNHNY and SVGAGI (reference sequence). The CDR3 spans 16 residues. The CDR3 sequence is CASSYSLAGSSYEQYF. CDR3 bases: TGTGCCAGCAGTTACTCGCTCGCTGGGAGCTCCTACGAGCAGTACTTC.